Each of the 32 T cell receptor beta chains below was sequenced from the same sample in a study of blood T cell repertoires in COVID-19. Generated by immunoSEQ multiplex PCR, the TCRdb table keeps only in-frame clones and is missing some. The sample has about 180,000 clones, more than 75% seen once. The sample taken for sequencing was peripheral blood. Receptors originate from a person aged 70 to 85 with COVID-19, enrolled during active disease.

This clone was recorded at least ten times. The chain uses TRBV3-1 (or the pseudogene TRBV3-2) and TRBJ2-2, with a tentative D call TRBD2 (6 bases). The CDR3 runs to 16 residues. V lost 1 base, J lost 4 bases, and 13 bases lay in between. CDR1 is LGHDT and CDR2 is YNNKEL in the germline V gene (reference sequence). The CDR3: CASSQGGDLGTGELFF. In DNA, the CDR3 is TGTGCCAGCAGCCAAGGCGGGGATCTCGGCACCGGGGAGCTGTTTTTT.

V usage is TRBV4-3 and J usage is TRBJ1-2; TRBD1 agrees at 7 bases. The germline V gene encodes CDR1 LGHNA and CDR2 YSLEER. The J segment lost 5 bases and the V segment lost 0 bases, leaving 6 bases of the junction unmatched. CDR3 length: 15 amino acids. The CDR3 region has the DNA TGCGCCAGCAGCCAAGAGCAGGGGGAGGTATATGGCTACACCTTC. As protein: CASSQEQGEVYGYTF.

This chain connects TRBV18 to TRBJ2-1; 9 bases are a match to TRBD1. CDR1 is KGHSH and CDR2 is LQKENI in the germline V gene. V dropped 2 bases and J dropped 8; count of bases not matched to a gene: 10. This CDR3 region has 16 residues. CDR3 nucleotides: TGTGCCAGCTCACCAAATTTCGAACAGGGGGCTCATGAGCAGTTCTTC. Protein: CASSPNFEQGAHEQFF.

The J gene is TRBJ2-1, the V gene TRBV5-1; 10 nucleotides match TRBD2. The CDR3 has 16 amino acids. J gave up 5 bases and V 4 bases, and 9 bases lay outside the gene matches. The germline V gene has CDR1 SGHRS and CDR2 YFSETQ. The CDR3 region is CASSNQVLAGDNEQFF. The CDR3 nucleotides are TGCGCCAGCAGCAACCAGGTTCTAGCGGGAGACAATGAGCAGTTCTTC.

The chain carries TRBV7-3 and TRBJ1-1, with 7 bases identical to TRBD1. The germline V gene has CDR1 SGHTA and CDR2 FQGTGA. CDR3 length: 15 amino acids. V gave up 5 bases and J gave up 3 bases; unmatched junction bases: 9. In DNA, the CDR3 is TGTGCCAGCAGCCGGACAGGCCCTAAGGACACTGAAGCTTTCTTT. It codes for CASSRTGPKDTEAFF.

The CDR3 DNA follows: TGTGCCAGCAGTTTACGCGGCGGGAGATACCAAGAGACCCAGTACTTC. Translation gives CASSLRGGRYQETQYF. The chain combines TRBV27 with TRBJ2-5, with 7 nucleotides matching TRBD2. The CDR3 is 16 residues long. J lost 0 bases, V lost 2 bases, and 6 bases had no gene match. Germline V gene data show CDR1 as MNHEY and CDR2 as SMNVEV (reference sequence).

This rearrangement joins TRBV24-1 to TRBJ1-1, with D maybe TRBD1 (6 bases). The CDR3 loop spans 11 amino acids. From germline, CDR1 is KGHDR and CDR2 SFDVKD. V dropped 7 bases and J dropped 8 bases, with 10 bases sitting between them. CDR3 amino acids: CATSQRGEAFF. In DNA, the CDR3 is TGTGCCACCAGCCAAAGGGGGGAAGCTTTCTTT.

This chain's CDR3 is CASRGPSGSYEQYF. The CDR3 nucleotides are TGTGCCAGCAGGGGGCCTAGCGGATCCTACGAGCAGTACTTC. The chain joins TRBV25-1 to TRBJ2-7; 7 bases are a match to TRBD2. Germline lookup yields CDR1 MGHDK and CDR2 SYGVNS. The CDR3 has 14 residues. V lost 6 bases and J lost 1; bases outside the gene matches: 6.

This chain connects TRBV30 to TRBJ2-2, with TRBD2 matching over 8 bases. Germline V gene data show CDR1 as GTSNPN and CDR2 as SVGIG (reference sequence). The CDR3 runs 14 residues. V gave up 5 bases and J gave up 2 bases; unmatched junction bases: 4. CDR3 in DNA: TGTGCCTGGTACCGGGGGGGTAACACCGGGGAGCTGTTTTTT. Residues: CAWYRGGNTGELFF.

This clone was detected a few times. The CDR3, as DNA: TGTGCCAGCAGCAGATACAGGGCCCGGCGCCAAGAGACCCAGTACTTC. As protein: CASSRYRARRQETQYF. This chain links TRBV7-9 with TRBJ2-5, with D maybe TRBD1 (6 bases). Trimming cost V 5 bases and J 1 base, with 17 bases left between them. The CDR3 covers 16 residues. Looked up from germline, CDR1 is SEHNR and CDR2 is FQNEAQ (reference sequence).

The chain uses TRBV19 and TRBJ2-5, with D tentatively TRBD2 (6 bases). Deletions cut 6 bases from V and 5 bases from J, with 19 bases between. The CDR3 is 15 amino acids. Germline V CDR1 and CDR2: LNHDA, SQIVND (reference sequence). The CDR3, as DNA: TGTGCCAGTAGACCCAATCGGGGGAAGGCGGAGACCCAGTACTTC. Amino acid sequence: CASRPNRGKAETQYF. Combining the CDR3 with reference TRBV19 and TRBJ2-5 gives the whole variable domain DGGITQSPKYLFRKEGQNVTLSCEQNLNHDAMYWYRQDPGQGLRLIYYSQIVNDFQKGDIAEGYSVSREKKESFPLTVTSAQKNPTAFYLCASRPNRGKAETQYFGPGTRLLVL.

This clone was observed once. The chain employs TRBV29-1 and TRBJ2-7; the match to TRBD1 covers 7 bases. From germline, CDR1 is SQVTM and CDR2 ANQGSEA. The CDR3 covers 12 residues. The ends lost 7 bases at V and 0 bases at J; junction bases unmatched: 3. Here the CDR3 DNA reads TGCAGCGCCGGACAGGCCTCCTACGAGCAGTACTTC. Translating it yields CSAGQASYEQYF.

The chain is built from TRBV5-1 and TRBJ1-5, with 9 bases aligning to TRBD1. CDR1 SGHRS and CDR2 YFSETQ come from the germline V gene. V lost 4 bases and J lost 1; bases outside the gene matches: 3. CDR3 length: 15 amino acids. The CDR3 sequence: CASSLGQGSNQPQHF. As DNA, the CDR3 is TGCGCCAGCAGCCTGGGACAGGGCAGCAATCAGCCCCAGCATTTT.

This chain links TRBV6-5 with TRBJ2-1; no reliable D call. The CDR3 is made up of 12 amino acids. Per germline, CDR1 MNHEY and CDR2 SVGAGI. V was pared by 7 bases and J by 0 bases, with 4 bases between. Written as DNA, the CDR3 is TGTGCCAGCATCAGCTCCTACAATGAGCAGTTCTTC. It is translated as CASISSYNEQFF.

This clone was seen only a few times. The chain carries TRBV7-3 and TRBJ1-2, with TRBD1 matching over 7 bases. This CDR3 has 13 amino acids. The trim removed 5 bases at V and 7 bases at J, leaving 7 bases unmatched. Germline CDR1 reads SGHTA; CDR2 reads FQGTGA. CDR3 nucleotides: TGTGCCAGCAGCCCAGGGACAGTCGGTGGCTACACCTTC. This gives the protein CASSPGTVGGYTF.

A single count supports this clone. The rearrangement uses TRBV28 and TRBJ2-2, with 9 bases lining up with TRBD1. V was pared by 7 bases and J by 5 bases, with 14 bases of the junction left unmatched. Germline V lookup: CDR1 MDHEN, CDR2 SYDVKM. The CDR3 sequence is 17 residues long. CDR3 sequence reads: CASTPFGQGMGTGELFF. CDR3 DNA sequence: TGTGCCAGCACCCCGTTTGGACAGGGGATGGGGACCGGGGAGCTGTTTTTT.

This sequence joins TRBV7-3 and TRBJ1-5; maybe TRBD1 (6 bases). Germline CDR1 reads SGHTA; CDR2 reads FQGTGA. The CDR3 is made up of 15 amino acids. V lost 5 bases and J 0 bases, leaving 11 bases between the germline ends. Here the CDR3 reads CASSAGTFSNQPQHF. In DNA, the CDR3 is TGTGCCAGCAGCGCCGGGACATTTAGCAATCAGCCCCAGCATTTT.

Only a few counts were recorded for this clone. V and J are TRBV28 and TRBJ2-7; 8 nucleotides align to TRBD2. CDR1 MDHEN and CDR2 SYDVKM come from the germline V gene. CDR3 length equals 16 residues. The V and J ends lost 1 base and 5 bases, in that order; junction bases with no gene match: 10. The CDR3 bases are TGTGCCAGCAGTTTATCTAGCGGGTTAAGTGGGAACGAGCAGTACTTC. This gives the protein CASSLSSGLSGNEQYF.

The chain links TRBV29-1 to TRBJ1-3; D call uncertain. The CDR3 covers 13 residues. V lost 3 bases to trimming and J lost 4 bases, with 10 bases between them. CDR1 is SQVTM and CDR2 is ANQGSEA in the germline V gene. DNA for the CDR3: TGCAGCGTTGACGCGGTTGACGGAAACACCATATATTTT. Amino acid sequence: CSVDAVDGNTIYF.

With regard to this clone: Other nucleotide sequences in the sample specify the same CDR3. The chain uses TRBV5-1 and TRBJ1-3; D uncertain. The CDR3 is 14 amino acids. The germline V gene encodes CDR1 SGHRS and CDR2 YFSETQ. The V and J ends lost 4 bases and 1 base respectively, with 9 bases between them. The CDR3 DNA follows: TGCGCCAGCAGCCGAACGGTGTCTGGAAACACCATATATTTT. This sequence encodes CASSRTVSGNTIYF. The complete variable domain, with remaining parts taken from reference TRBV5-1 and TRBJ1-3, reads KAGVTQTPRYLIKTRGQQVTLSCSPISGHRSVSWYQQTPGQGLQFLFEYFSETQRNKGNFPGRFSGRQFSNSRSEMNVSTLELGDSALYLCASSRTVSGNTIYFGEGSWLTVV.

The chain couples TRBV28 to TRBJ2-7; D is perhaps TRBD2 (6 bases). The CDR3 totals 14 residues. V lost 6 bases, J lost 7 bases, and 19 bases lay in between. Germline V gene lookup returns CDR1 MDHEN and CDR2 SYDVKM. CDR3 protein: CASSSQGFGREQYF. The CDR3 DNA sequence: TGTGCCAGCAGCTCTCAGGGATTTGGGAGGGAGCAGTACTTC.

The V call is TRBV19, the J call TRBJ1-2, with 8 bases lining up with TRBD1. CDR1 is LNHDA and CDR2 is SQIVND in the germline V gene (reference sequence). CDR3 size: 14 residues. The J segment lost 2 bases and the V segment lost 5 bases, leaving 4 bases of the junction unmatched. CDR3 DNA: TGTGCCAGTAGTTGGGACAGGCGGAACTATGGCTACACCTTC. Translated, it gives CASSWDRRNYGYTF.

V and J are TRBV3-1 (or the pseudogene TRBV3-2) and TRBJ2-5; perhaps TRBD1 as D (6 bases). The CDR3 consists of 15 residues. Trimming removed 0 bases from V and 5 bases from J, with 13 bases in between. CDR1 LGHDT and CDR2 YNNKEL come from the germline V gene (reference sequence). The CDR3 DNA sequence: TGTGCCAGCAGCCAAGATAACAGGGCGCGGGAGACCCAGTACTTC. It is translated as CASSQDNRARETQYF.

The rearrangement joins TRBV7-6 to TRBJ1-4; no reliable D call. The germline CDR1 and CDR2 sequences are SGHVS and FNYEAQ. This CDR3 contains 16 residues. V was clipped by 2 bases and J by 5 bases, with 15 bases between them. The CDR3 spells CASSLQAPPLNEKLFF. The CDR3 DNA follows: TGTGCCAGCAGCTTACAAGCCCCACCACTCAATGAAAAACTGTTTTTT.

The V call is TRBV2, the J call TRBJ2-3, with TRBD2 matching 9 bases. V was clipped by 6 bases and J by 6 bases; unmatched bases: 13. The CDR3 is 16 amino acids. Germline CDR1 and CDR2: SNHLY and FYNNEI. The CDR3 region has the DNA TGTGCCAGCAGGTCCCGACTAGCGGAAGACCACGATACGCAGTATTTT. It translates to CASRSRLAEDHDTQYF.

This chain uses TRBV19 with TRBJ1-2; D gene ambiguous. Germline V gene lookup returns CDR1 LNHDA and CDR2 SQIVND (reference sequence). CDR3 size: 16 residues. V was shortened by 3 bases and J by 4 bases, with 18 bases between the two germline ends. In DNA form, the CDR3 reads TGTGCCAGTAGTATTTCCCGGAGGCAGCTGCCCTATGGCTACACCTTC. As protein: CASSISRRQLPYGYTF.

V usage is TRBV3-1 (or the pseudogene TRBV3-2) and J usage is TRBJ2-5; D is unclear. V lost 2 bases and J 2 bases, leaving 3 bases between the germline ends. Germline CDR1 LGHDT, CDR2 YNNKEL (reference sequence). This CDR3 comprises 12 residues. The CDR3: CASSQLQETQYF. The CDR3 DNA sequence: TGTGCCAGCAGCCAATTACAAGAGACCCAGTACTTC.

This chain joins TRBV7-3 and TRBJ2-1, with 14 bases matching TRBD2. Trimming removed 5 bases from V and 0 bases from J; junction bases left unmatched: 9. Per the germline V gene, CDR1 is SGHTA and CDR2 is FQGTGA. The CDR3 totals 19 residues. The CDR3 bases are TGTGCCAGCAGCCAACCGGGACTAGCGGGAGATAGCTCCTACAATGAGCAGTTCTTC. Amino acids: CASSQPGLAGDSSYNEQFF.

This clone has only one observation. The rearrangement links TRBV5-1 to TRBJ2-7; 13 positions match TRBD2. V trimming: 3 bases; J trimming: 5 bases; junction bases outside the gene matches: 8. Per the germline V gene, CDR1 is SGHRS and CDR2 is YFSETQ. CDR3 length: 16 residues. CDR3 DNA sequence: TGCGCCAGCAGCTCCCCCGGGACTAGCGGGGCCGACGAGCAGTACTTC. Translating it yields CASSSPGTSGADEQYF. The entire variable domain, with the rest obtained from reference TRBV5-1 and TRBJ2-7, is as follows: KAGVTQTPRYLIKTRGQQVTLSCSPISGHRSVSWYQQTPGQGLQFLFEYFSETQRNKGNFPGRFSGRQFSNSRSEMNVSTLELGDSALYLCASSSPGTSGADEQYFGPGTRLTVT.

The chain uses TRBV5-1 and TRBJ1-1; no reliable D call. CDR1 and CDR2 (germline): SGHRS, YFSETQ. The CDR3 runs 13 residues. Between the trimmed V and J ends, which lost 4 bases and 5 bases, there was a span of 12 bases. CDR3 DNA: TGCGCCAGCAGCGCGAGGGCCGAAACTGAAGCTTTCTTT. Amino acids: CASSARAETEAFF.

J is TRBJ1-5 and V is TRBV6-5, with TRBD1 matching 7 bases. Germline trimming cut 8 bases from V and 3 bases from J; bases unmatched to any gene: 4. The length of the CDR3 is 13 residues. Germline V gene data show CDR1 as MNHEY and CDR2 as SVGAGI. The CDR3 reads CASVTGVNQPQHF. DNA of the CDR3: TGTGCCAGCGTCACAGGGGTCAATCAGCCCCAGCATTTT.

The V gene is TRBV14, the J gene TRBJ2-3; TRBD2 agrees at 9 bases. After removal of 4 bases from V and 3 bases from J, the junction contained 8 bases not matched to a gene. The CDR3 spans 16 residues. The germline CDR1 and CDR2 sequences are SGHDN and FVKESK. The CDR3: CASSPLAGKGTDTQYF. The CDR3 DNA reads TGTGCCAGCAGCCCCCTAGCGGGAAAGGGTACAGATACGCAGTATTTT.